These 14 T cell receptor beta chains came from one sample sequenced in a study of blood T cell repertoires in COVID-19. The protocol was immunoSEQ multiplex PCR, while the TCRdb copy is restricted to in-frame clones and leaves out a portion. The sample lists around 99,000 clones, 79% occurring once. Sequencing was done on a sample of peripheral blood. The origin of the receptors is a woman over 75 with active or convalescent COVID-19.

The rearrangement joins TRBV7-8 to TRBJ2-7; D is unresolved. Looked up from germline, CDR1 is SGHVS and CDR2 is FQNEAQ. The CDR3 spans 11 residues. V lost 5 bases to trimming and J lost 3 bases, with 5 bases between them. Written as DNA, the CDR3 is TGTGCCAGCAGCCTCAACTACGAGCAGTACTTC. Translated: CASSLNYEQYF.

CDR3 DNA sequence: TGTGCCAGCAGCGTCTCCGGGACAGGGACCCACAATGAGCAGTTCTTC. Protein sequence: CASSVSGTGTHNEQFF. The V call is TRBV5-5, the J call TRBJ2-1, with 9 bases fitting TRBD1. The CDR3 sequence is 16 residues long. Germline V gene lookup returns CDR1 SGHKS and CDR2 YYEKEE (reference sequence). Trimming took 4 bases from V and 5 from J; bases not matched to a gene: 10.

The J gene is TRBJ2-3, the V gene TRBV2; D is unresolved. With 7 bases removed from V and 4 bases from J, the gap between germline ends came to 15 bases. The germline V gene encodes CDR1 SNHLY and CDR2 FYNNEI. This CDR3 is 14 amino acids long. CDR3 residues: CASTRDPPSDTQYF. For the CDR3, the DNA is TGTGCCAGCACCCGCGATCCCCCCTCAGATACGCAGTATTTT.

V and J are TRBV9 and TRBJ1-3; the D is unclear. V was pared by 0 bases and J by 2 bases, with 18 bases between. Germline V lookup: CDR1 SGDLS, CDR2 YYNGEE. The CDR3 has 18 amino acids. CDR3 protein: CASSVEQSPGTAGNTIYF. The CDR3 bases are TGTGCCAGCAGCGTAGAACAGTCCCCAGGAACGGCTGGAAACACCATATATTTT.

The rearrangement joins TRBV5-1 to TRBJ2-7; 12 nucleotides align to TRBD2. Germline lookup yields CDR1 SGHRS and CDR2 YFSETQ. V shed 4 bases and J 3 bases; nucleotides not matched to a gene: 5. The CDR3 consists of 15 residues. CDR3 in amino acids: CASSQGTSGRYEQYF. CDR3 nucleotide sequence: TGCGCCAGCAGCCAGGGGACTAGCGGGCGCTACGAGCAGTACTTC.

This chain connects TRBV4-3 to TRBJ2-3, with 7 bases matching TRBD2. Losses at the gene ends were 3 bases for V and 2 bases for J; bases not matched to a gene: 5. In germline, CDR1 is LGHNA, CDR2 YSLEER. The CDR3 loop spans 15 amino acids. The CDR3 loop is CASSHSSGSTDTQYF. The CDR3 DNA follows: TGCGCCAGCAGCCATTCTAGCGGCTCCACAGATACGCAGTATTTT.

The genes are TRBV18 and TRBJ2-5; 7 bases match TRBD2. Germline V gene lookup returns CDR1 KGHSH and CDR2 LQKENI. The CDR3 has 15 residues. V shed 1 base, J shed 3 bases, and the junction held 5 bases outside the gene matches. The CDR3 nucleotides read TGTGCCAGCTCACCACGGACTAGTGGGGAAGAGACCCAGTACTTC. Translated, it gives CASSPRTSGEETQYF.

CDR3 amino acids: CASSLEYQANTEAFF. CDR3 sequence (DNA): TGTGCCAGCAGCTTAGAGTACCAGGCTAACACTGAAGCTTTCTTT. The chain combines TRBV11-2 with TRBJ1-1; no clear D. Trimming stripped 0 bases from V and 2 bases from J, with 10 bases between. From germline, CDR1 is SGHAT and CDR2 FQNNGV. The CDR3 is 15 residues long.

The chain combines TRBV6-5 with TRBJ1-1; 7 nucleotides align to TRBD1. This CDR3 comprises 13 residues. V dropped 9 bases and J dropped 3; count of bases not matched to a gene: 7. CDR1 MNHEY and CDR2 SVGAGI come from the germline V gene. The CDR3 here is CASRVDRDTEAFF. In DNA, the CDR3 is TGTGCCAGTAGAGTTGACAGGGACACTGAAGCTTTCTTT.

The chain has TRBV5-4 and TRBJ2-5; TRBD2 matches at 8 bases. The CDR3 has 15 residues. The germline CDR1 and CDR2 sequences are SGHNT and YYREEE (reference sequence). The trim removed 1 base at V and 2 bases at J, leaving 4 bases unmatched. CDR3 region: CASSLTSGLQETQYF. The DNA for the CDR3 is TGTGCCAGCAGCTTGACTAGCGGATTACAAGAGACCCAGTACTTC. The full variable domain, in which reference TRBV5-4 and TRBJ2-5 provide the parts outside the CDR3, is ETGVTQSPTHLIKTRGQQVTLRCSSQSGHNTVSWYQQALGQGPQFIFQYYREEENGRGNFPPRFSGLQFPNYSSELNVNALELDDSALYLCASSLTSGLQETQYFGPGTRLLVL.

Only one count was recorded for this clone. This chain connects TRBV7-3 to TRBJ2-5, with D perhaps TRBD2 (7 bases). This CDR3 spans 15 amino acids. The germline V and J ends were trimmed by 5 bases and 5 bases, with 18 bases remaining between them. The V gene's germline CDR1 is SGHTA and CDR2 FQGTGA. CDR3 sequence reads: CASSLGRGASETQYF. The CDR3 DNA sequence: TGTGCCAGCAGCCTCGGACGGGGGGCGAGTGAGACCCAGTACTTC.

The rearrangement joins TRBV27 to TRBJ2-7; TRBD1 agrees at 9 bases. CDR3 length: 14 residues. Looked up from germline, CDR1 is MNHEY and CDR2 is SMNVEV (reference sequence). V trimming: 2 bases; J trimming: 4 bases; junction bases outside the gene matches: 3. The CDR3 bases are TGTGCCAGCAGTTTAGGACAGGGGTCTTACGAGCAGTACTTC. It specifies CASSLGQGSYEQYF.

The gene calls are TRBV5-1 and TRBJ2-7; 7 nucleotides agree with TRBD1. There are 14 residues in the CDR3. J was trimmed by 0 bases and V by 3 bases; bases with no gene match: 3. CDR1 and CDR2 (germline): SGHRS, YFSETQ. CDR3 loop: CASSSGQSSYEQYF. Written as DNA, the CDR3 is TGCGCCAGCAGCTCGGGACAGAGCTCCTACGAGCAGTACTTC.

This clone was observed a single time. The CDR3 DNA is TGTGCCAGCAGCCAACCAGAATTTCTTGAAACCTACAATGAGCAGTTCTTC. Translating gives CASSQPEFLETYNEQFF. This chain joins TRBV7-9 and TRBJ2-1, with D unclear. The CDR3 consists of 17 residues. Germline lookup yields CDR1 SEHNR and CDR2 FQNEAQ (reference sequence). V dropped 5 bases and J dropped 2 bases, with 19 bases sitting between them.